The subject of this entry is one T cell receptor (beta chain). This CDR3 spans 12 amino acids. Germline loops: CDR1 MNHEY, CDR2 SVGAGI. The V end lost 7 bases, the J end lost 6 bases, and 7 bases lay between the germline ends. The data are from a study of blood T cell repertoires in COVID-19. In the study overall: Specimens from acute and convalescent COVID-19 originated in the United States, Italy and Spain. From T cells, B-cell-depleted T cells, or PBMCs came the material, which was cDNA or gDNA.

How the authors handled the data: For nucleated cells, counts were estimated from reference gene primer amplification. Profiling relied on immunoSEQ multiplex PCR, and the TCRdb table lists in-frame clones only, not all of them. The V and J calls and clone size come from that table; D and trimming were worked out from the DNA. The table records about 300,000 clones, about 82% of them present only once. The chain joins TRBV6-5 to TRBJ1-6; D is undetermined. The clonotype originates from a woman aged 45-65 years with acute or convalescent COVID-19. Input material: peripheral blood. This chain's CDR3 is CASKEGNSPLHF. CDR3 bases: TGTGCCAGCAAGGAGGGTAATTCACCCCTCCACTTT.